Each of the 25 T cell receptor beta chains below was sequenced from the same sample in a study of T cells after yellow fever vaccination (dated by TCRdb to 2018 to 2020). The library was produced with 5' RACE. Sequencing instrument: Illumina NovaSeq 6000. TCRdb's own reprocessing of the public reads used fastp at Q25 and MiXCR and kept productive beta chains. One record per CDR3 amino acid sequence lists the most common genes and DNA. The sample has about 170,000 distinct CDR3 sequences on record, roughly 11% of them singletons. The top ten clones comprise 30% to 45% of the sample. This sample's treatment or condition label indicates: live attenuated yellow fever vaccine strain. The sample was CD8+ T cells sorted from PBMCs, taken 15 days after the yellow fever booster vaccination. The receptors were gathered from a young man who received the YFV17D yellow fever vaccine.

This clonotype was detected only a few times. Here the CDR3 reads CASEWGENTIYF. The DNA of the CDR3 is TGTGCCAGCGAATGGGGCGAGAACACCATATATTTT. V and J are TRBV2 and TRBJ1-3, with D tentatively TRBD1 (5 bases). Germline-derived CDR1 and CDR2 are SNHLY and FYNNEI. The CDR3 runs 12 residues. Trimming stripped 8 bases from V and 7 bases from J, with 12 bases between.

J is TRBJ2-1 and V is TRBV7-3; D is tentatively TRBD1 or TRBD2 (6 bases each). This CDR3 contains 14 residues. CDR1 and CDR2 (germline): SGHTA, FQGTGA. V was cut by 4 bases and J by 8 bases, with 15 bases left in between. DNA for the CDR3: TGTGCCAGCAGCTCCGAACTAGGGGGGTATGAGCAGTTCTTC. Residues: CASSSELGGYEQFF.

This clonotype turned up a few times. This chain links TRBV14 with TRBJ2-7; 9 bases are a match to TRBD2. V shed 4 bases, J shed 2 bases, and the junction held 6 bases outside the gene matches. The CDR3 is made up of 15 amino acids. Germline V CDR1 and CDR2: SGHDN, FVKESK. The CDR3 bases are TGTGCCAGCAGCCCCACCAGCGGGGGGACCTACGAGCAGTACTTC. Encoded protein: CASSPTSGGTYEQYF.

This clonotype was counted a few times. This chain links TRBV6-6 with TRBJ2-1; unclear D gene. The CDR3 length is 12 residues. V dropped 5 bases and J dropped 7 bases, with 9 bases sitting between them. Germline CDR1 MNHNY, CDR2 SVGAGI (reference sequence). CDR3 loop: CASSGVGNEQFF. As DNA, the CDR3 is TGTGCCAGCAGTGGGGTGGGGAATGAGCAGTTCTTC.

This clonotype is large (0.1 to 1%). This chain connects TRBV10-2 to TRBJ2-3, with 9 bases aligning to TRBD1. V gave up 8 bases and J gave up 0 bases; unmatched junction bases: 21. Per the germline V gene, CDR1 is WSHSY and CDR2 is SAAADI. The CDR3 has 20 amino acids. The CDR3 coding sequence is TGCGCCAGCCCACGCTTTAAACCGGGACAGGGAGTAGTCAGCACAGATACGCAGTATTTT. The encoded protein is CASPRFKPGQGVVSTDTQYF.

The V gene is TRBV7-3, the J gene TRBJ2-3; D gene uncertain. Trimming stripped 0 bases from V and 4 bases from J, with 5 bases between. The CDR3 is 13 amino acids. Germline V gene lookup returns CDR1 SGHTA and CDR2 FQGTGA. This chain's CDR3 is CASSLTRPDTQYF. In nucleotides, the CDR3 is TGTGCCAGCAGCTTAACGAGGCCAGATACGCAGTATTTT.

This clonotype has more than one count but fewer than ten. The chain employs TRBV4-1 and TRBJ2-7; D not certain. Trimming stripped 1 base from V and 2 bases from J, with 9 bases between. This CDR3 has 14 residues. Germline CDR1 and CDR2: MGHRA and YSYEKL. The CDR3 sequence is CASSQVDQTYEQYF. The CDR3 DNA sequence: TGCGCCAGCAGCCAAGTCGACCAAACCTACGAGCAGTACTTC.

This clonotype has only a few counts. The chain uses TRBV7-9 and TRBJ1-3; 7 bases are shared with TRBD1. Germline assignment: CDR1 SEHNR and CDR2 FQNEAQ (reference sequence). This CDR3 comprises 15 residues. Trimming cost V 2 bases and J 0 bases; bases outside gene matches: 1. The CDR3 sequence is CASSLWDSSGNTIYF. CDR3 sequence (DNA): TGTGCCAGCAGCTTATGGGACAGCTCTGGAAACACCATATATTTT.

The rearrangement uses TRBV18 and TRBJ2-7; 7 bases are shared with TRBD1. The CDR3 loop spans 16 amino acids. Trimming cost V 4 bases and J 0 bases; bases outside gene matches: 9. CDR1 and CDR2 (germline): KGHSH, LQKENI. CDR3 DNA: TGTGCCAGCTCACGACCCGACAGGGACCTCTCCTACGAGCAGTACTTC. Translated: CASSRPDRDLSYEQYF.

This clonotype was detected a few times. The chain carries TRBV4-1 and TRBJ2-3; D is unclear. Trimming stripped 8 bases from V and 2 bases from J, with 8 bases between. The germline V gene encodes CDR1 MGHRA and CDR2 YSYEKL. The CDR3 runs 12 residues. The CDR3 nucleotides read TGCGCCAGCGGCTTTGACACAGATACGCAGTATTTT. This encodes CASGFDTDTQYF.

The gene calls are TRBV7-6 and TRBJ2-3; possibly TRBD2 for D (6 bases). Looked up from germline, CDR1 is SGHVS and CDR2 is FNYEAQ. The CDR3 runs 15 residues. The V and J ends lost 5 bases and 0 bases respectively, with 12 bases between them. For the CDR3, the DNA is TGTGCCAGCAGCCGGATGCTAGCGAGCACAGATACGCAGTATTTT. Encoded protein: CASSRMLASTDTQYF.

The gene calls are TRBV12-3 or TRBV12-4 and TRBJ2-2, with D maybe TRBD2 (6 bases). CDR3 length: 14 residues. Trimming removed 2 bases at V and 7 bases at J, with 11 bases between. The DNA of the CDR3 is TGTGCCAGCAGTTTACCGGGGGTTAGCGGGGAGCTGTTTTTT. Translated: CASSLPGVSGELFF.

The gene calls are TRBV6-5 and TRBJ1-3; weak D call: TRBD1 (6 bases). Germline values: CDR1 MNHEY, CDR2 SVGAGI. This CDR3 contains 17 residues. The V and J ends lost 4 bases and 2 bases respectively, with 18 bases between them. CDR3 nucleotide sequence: TGTGCCAGCAGTTTAACGACCCAGGGGATTACTGGAAACACCATATATTTT. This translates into CASSLTTQGITGNTIYF.

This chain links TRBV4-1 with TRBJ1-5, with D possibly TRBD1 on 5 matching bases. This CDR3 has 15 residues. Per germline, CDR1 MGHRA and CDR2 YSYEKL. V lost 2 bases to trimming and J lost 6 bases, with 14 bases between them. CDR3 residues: CASSQRGGRGQPQHF. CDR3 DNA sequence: TGCGCCAGCAGCCAAAGGGGAGGGAGGGGTCAGCCCCAGCATTTT.

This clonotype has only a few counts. The DNA of the CDR3 is TGTGCCAGCAGCTGGGACAGCCAAGAGACCCAGTACTTC. Translation: CASSWDSQETQYF. V and J are TRBV5-4 and TRBJ2-5; TRBD1 matches at 7 bases. With 3 bases clipped from V and 1 base from J, the junction kept 0 bases outside the gene matches. This CDR3 region has 13 residues. Germline-derived CDR1 and CDR2 are SGHNT and YYREEE (reference sequence).

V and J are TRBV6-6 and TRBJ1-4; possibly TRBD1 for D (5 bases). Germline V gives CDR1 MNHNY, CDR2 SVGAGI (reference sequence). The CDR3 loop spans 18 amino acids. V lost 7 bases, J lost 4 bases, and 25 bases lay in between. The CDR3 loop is CASKMAGLSQRYNEKLFF. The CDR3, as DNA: TGTGCCAGCAAAATGGCAGGGTTGTCTCAAAGATATAATGAAAAACTGTTTTTT.

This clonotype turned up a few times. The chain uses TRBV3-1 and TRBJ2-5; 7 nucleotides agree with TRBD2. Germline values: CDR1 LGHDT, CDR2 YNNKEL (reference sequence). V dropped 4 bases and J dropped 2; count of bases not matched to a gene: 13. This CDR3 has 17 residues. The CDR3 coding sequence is TGTGCCAGCAGCCCGGAGGGTCTACAGCGGGAACAAGAGACCCAGTACTTC. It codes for CASSPEGLQREQETQYF.

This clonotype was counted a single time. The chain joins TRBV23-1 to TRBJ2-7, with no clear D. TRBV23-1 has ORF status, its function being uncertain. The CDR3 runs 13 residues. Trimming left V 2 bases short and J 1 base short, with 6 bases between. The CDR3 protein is CASSQQESYEQYV. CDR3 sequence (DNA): TGCGCCAGCAGTCAACAGGAGTCCTACGAGCAGTACGTC.

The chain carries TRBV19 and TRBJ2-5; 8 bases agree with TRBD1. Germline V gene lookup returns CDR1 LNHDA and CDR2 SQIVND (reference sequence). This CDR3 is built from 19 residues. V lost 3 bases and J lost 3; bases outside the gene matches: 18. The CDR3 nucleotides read TGTGCCAGTAGTATGGGGTTGGGGACAGGCCCTCGCGGGGAAGAGACCCAGTACTTC. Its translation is CASSMGLGTGPRGEETQYF. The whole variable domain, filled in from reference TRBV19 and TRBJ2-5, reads DGGITQSPKYLFRKEGQNVTLSCEQNLNHDAMYWYRQDPGQGLRLIYYSQIVNDFQKGDIAEGYSVSREKKESFPLTVTSAQKNPTAFYLCASSMGLGTGPRGEETQYFGPGTRLLVL.

The CDR3 DNA sequence: TGTGCCAGCAGTCCCTCGACACCGAACTATGGCTACACCTTC. Translated: CASSPSTPNYGYTF. J is TRBJ1-2 and V is TRBV6-6, with no clear D. The germline V gene encodes CDR1 MNHNY and CDR2 SVGAGI (reference sequence). Trimming left V 5 bases short and J 2 bases short, with 12 bases between. The CDR3 length is 14 residues.

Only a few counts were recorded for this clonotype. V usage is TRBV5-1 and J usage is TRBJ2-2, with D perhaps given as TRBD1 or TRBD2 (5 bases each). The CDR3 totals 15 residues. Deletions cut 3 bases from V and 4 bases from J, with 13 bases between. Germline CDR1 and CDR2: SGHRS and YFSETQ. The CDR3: CASSWGRGATGELFF. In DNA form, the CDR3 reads TGCGCCAGCAGCTGGGGCCGGGGAGCCACCGGGGAGCTGTTTTTT.

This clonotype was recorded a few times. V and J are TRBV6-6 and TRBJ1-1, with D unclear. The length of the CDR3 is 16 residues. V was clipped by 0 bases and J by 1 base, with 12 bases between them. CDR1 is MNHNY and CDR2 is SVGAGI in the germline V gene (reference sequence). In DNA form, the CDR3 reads TGTGCCAGCAGTTACTCGTCCGCAGGAACGAACACTGAAGCTTTCTTT. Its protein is CASSYSSAGTNTEAFF.

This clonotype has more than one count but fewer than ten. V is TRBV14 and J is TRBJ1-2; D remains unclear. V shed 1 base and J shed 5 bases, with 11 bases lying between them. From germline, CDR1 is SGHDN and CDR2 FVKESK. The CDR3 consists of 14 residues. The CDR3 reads CASSQGGGLYGYTF. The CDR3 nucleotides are TGTGCCAGCAGCCAAGGTGGAGGACTTTATGGCTACACCTTC.

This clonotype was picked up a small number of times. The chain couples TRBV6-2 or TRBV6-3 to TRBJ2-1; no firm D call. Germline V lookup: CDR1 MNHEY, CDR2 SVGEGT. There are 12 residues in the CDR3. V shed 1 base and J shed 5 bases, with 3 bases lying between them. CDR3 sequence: CASSYFDNEQFF. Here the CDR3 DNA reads TGTGCCAGCAGTTACTTCGACAATGAGCAGTTCTTC.

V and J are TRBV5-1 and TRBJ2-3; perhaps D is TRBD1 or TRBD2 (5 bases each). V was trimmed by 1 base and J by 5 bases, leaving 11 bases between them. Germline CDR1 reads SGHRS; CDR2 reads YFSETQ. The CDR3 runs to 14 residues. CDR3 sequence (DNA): TGCGCCAGCAGCTTGATACGGGACGGAGATACGCAGTATTTT. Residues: CASSLIRDGDTQYF.